The clone carrying this TCR beta chain has only a few counts. This specimen belongs to a study of blood T cell repertoires in COVID-19. The V gene end was trimmed by 4 bases and the J gene end by 4 bases; junction bases not matched to a gene: 7. The germline CDR1 and CDR2 sequences are SGDLS and YYNGEE. The CDR3 has 15 residues. Profiling relied on immunoSEQ multiplex PCR, and the TCRdb table lists in-frame clones only, not all of them. The sample comprises nearly 110,000 clones, 71% of which are singletons, and approximately 0.9% rests with the top ten. V usage is TRBV9 and J usage is TRBJ2-2; 7 positions agree with TRBD2. Sequences were obtained from peripheral blood. This clonotype originated in a human donor with acute or convalescent COVID-19. The donor label of this sample is uncertain. The CDR3 coding sequence is TGTGCCAGCAGCCCAGACGGGACTACCACCGGGGAGCTGTTTTTT. It specifies CASSPDGTTTGELFF.